This is a list of T cell receptor beta chains from one sample in a study of blood T cells in healthy people across ages. TCRdb analysed the 5' RACE reads with MiXCR anew, one entry per CDR3 protein. There are approximately 780,000 distinct CDR3 sequences in the sample; about a quarter occur only once, and about 3% lies in the top ten. These sequences were also reported in another study, on T cells of mothers and their children.

Sample: blood. These receptors were collected from a boy between 10 and 17 years old in good health. Each CDR3 is given with its conserved first and last residue. Fields, in order: V gene, J gene, CDR3 protein.

V gene: TRBV29-1
J gene: TRBJ2-7
CDR3 protein: CSVSGTGMIEQYF

V gene: TRBV5-4
J gene: -
CDR3 protein: CASSLPTGSREQFF

V gene: TRBV4-1
J gene: TRBJ2-5
CDR3 protein: CASSQAWDAQETQYF

V gene: TRBV7-6
J gene: TRBJ2-3
CDR3 protein: CASSFNVQGDTQYF

V gene: TRBV11-2
J gene: TRBJ2-3
CDR3 protein: CASSLTSGLQYTQYF

V gene: TRBV19
J gene: TRBJ2-3
CDR3 protein: CASSIYGTEEPSDTQYF

V gene: TRBV5-1
J gene: TRBJ2-5
CDR3 protein: CASSGGTSTETQYF

V gene: TRBV6-1
J gene: TRBJ1-2
CDR3 protein: CASRATTGPYGYTF

V gene: TRBV5-1
J gene: TRBJ1-2
CDR3 protein: CASSGSGFDYGYTF

V gene: TRBV12-3/TRBV12-4
J gene: TRBJ2-7
CDR3 protein: CASSPRYEQYF

V gene: TRBV5-1
J gene: TRBJ2-7
CDR3 protein: CASSSGLAGASGRYF

V gene: TRBV5-1
J gene: TRBJ2-2
CDR3 protein: CASSLIQGMSTGELFF

V gene: TRBV9
J gene: -
CDR3 protein: CASSVGSGGNEQYF

V gene: TRBV4-1
J gene: TRBJ2-7
CDR3 protein: CASSPEDRTYEQYF

V gene: TRBV2
J gene: TRBJ2-1
CDR3 protein: CASRRDGGGAYNEQFF

V gene: TRBV3-1
J gene: TRBJ1-4
CDR3 protein: CASSPNPSANEKLFF

V gene: TRBV5-1
J gene: TRBJ2-3
CDR3 protein: CASSFRTSGRFSTDTQYF

V gene: TRBV3-1
J gene: TRBJ2-7
CDR3 protein: CASSQDGLSVQYF

V gene: TRBV12-3/TRBV12-4
J gene: -
CDR3 protein: CASSFLWRRGVRETQYF

V gene: TRBV25-1
J gene: TRBJ1-2
CDR3 protein: CASLKGWGGYTF

V gene: TRBV7-9
J gene: TRBJ1-1
CDR3 protein: CASSLVPGQGYTEAFF

V gene: TRBV7-6
J gene: TRBJ2-3
CDR3 protein: CASSLYPSGGSTDTQYF

V gene: TRBV20-1
J gene: TRBJ2-5
CDR3 protein: CSARLASRETQYF

V gene: TRBV28
J gene: TRBJ1-5
CDR3 protein: CASSTLTGTQHF

V gene: TRBV6-6
J gene: TRBJ1-1
CDR3 protein: CASNRGIMNTEAFF

V gene: TRBV5-1
J gene: TRBJ1-1
CDR3 protein: CASSLDSRDTEAFF

V gene: TRBV29-1
J gene: TRBJ2-5
CDR3 protein: CSGSGTGQETQYF

V gene: TRBV10-3
J gene: TRBJ2-6
CDR3 protein: CAIGKGGLGANVLTF

V gene: TRBV7-2
J gene: TRBJ2-5
CDR3 protein: CASSLRFGTSGGPRETQYF

V gene: TRBV7-9
J gene: TRBJ1-1
CDR3 protein: CASSLAGVYTEAFF